This record covers a single T cell receptor beta chain. The antigen is not known. With 60 Vbeta and 13 Jbeta primers, the PCR was carried out. Some clones are missing from TCRdb's copy, which holds only in-frame ones; the method was immunoSEQ multiplex PCR. Of 150,000 to 200,000 clones in the sample, approximately 78% are singletons; the top ten hold about 0.89%. V was cut by 4 bases and J by 3 bases, with 13 bases left in between. The CDR3 length is 14 residues. Germline assignment: CDR1 SGHRS and CDR2 YFSETQ. This sample is part of a study of cytomegalovirus exposure and HLA in healthy donors. Overall study findings and caveats: Later examination showed HLA-associated TCR beta chains had greater clonal expansion than equally common others. According to the study, around 160 TCR beta chains were cytomegalovirus-associated. Later work found most CMV-associated TCR beta chains apparently HLA-restricted. In a later analysis, donors in an Asian-associated ancestry cluster reportedly had fewer N-insertions in productive TCRs than the cohort mean.

This sequence was found in a girl aged 2 to 10 in good health and CMV-seropositive. V gene TRBV5-1 combines with J gene TRBJ2-5; tentatively, D is TRBD1 (6 bases). The specimen sequenced was PBMCs. This CDR3 is CASSIGTTEETQYF. DNA of the CDR3: TGCGCCAGCAGCATAGGGACAACAGAAGAGACCCAGTACTTC.